A selection of T cell receptor beta chains follows, all from one sample in a study of Ad26.COV2.S vaccination and SARS-CoV-2 variants. Assay used: immunoSEQ multiplex PCR; TCRdb lists only in-frame clones, some missing. In the table there are about 380,000 clones, about four fifths of which are singletons. This sample comprised peripheral blood, obtained in a trial of Ad26.COV2.S vaccine versus placebo. The receptors stem from a person aged 18-65 years who received the Ad26.COV2.S COVID-19 vaccine or a placebo. Each CDR3 is given with its conserved first and last residue. D genes are given only for firm matches. Rows may omit the clone size; those that give it use once, few, many or a size class.

length | J | V | D | size | DNA | CDR3
14 | TRBJ2-7 | TRBV5-1 | - | - | TGCGCCAGCAGCTCTGGACTGTCCTCCTACGAGCAGTACTTC | CASSSGLSSYEQYF
14 | TRBJ2-5 | TRBV7-2 | - | - | TGTGCCAGCAGCTTAACCAGACAGCAAGAGACCCAGTACTTC | CASSLTRQQETQYF
19 | TRBJ1-4 | TRBV6-2/TRBV6-3 | TRBD1 | - | TGTGCCAGCAGTTTCGATCGGGACAGGGGTTGGCGAACTAATGAAAAACTGTTTTTT | CASSFDRDRGWRTNEKLFF
19 | TRBJ2-1 | TRBV27 | TRBD2 | - | TGTGCCAGCAGTTTACGGGGACTAGCGGGATTTTCTCAATCGATCGAGCAGTTCTTC | CASSLRGLAGFSQSIEQFF
14 | TRBJ1-2 | TRBV7-8 | TRBD1 | once | TGTGCCAGCAGACCTGACAGGGTTGTCTATGGCTACACCTTC | CASRPDRVVYGYTF
13 | TRBJ2-5 | TRBV7-2 | - | once | TGTGCCAGCAGCCAACAGCGAAGGGAGACCCAGTACTTC | CASSQQRRETQYF
13 | TRBJ2-5 | TRBV19 | TRBD1 | once | TGTGCCAGTAGTATCGGACAGGGGGGGACCCAGTACTTC | CASSIGQGGTQYF
12 | TRBJ2-1 | TRBV7-2 | - | - | TGTGCCAGCAGCTTAACTAGAATTGAGCAGTTCTTC | CASSLTRIEQFF
15 | TRBJ1-2 | TRBV19 | - | - | TGTGCCAGTAGTCCCCAAGGAGGGATGGGTTATGGCTACACCTTC | CASSPQGGMGYGYTF
15 | TRBJ1-5 | TRBV24-1 | - | - | TGTGCCACCAGCCCCGGCGGCCGAGTCAATCAGCCCCAGCATTTT | CATSPGGRVNQPQHF
16 | TRBJ2-7 | TRBV4-1 | TRBD2 | - | TGCGCCAGCAGCCAAGCAGCTAGCGGGAGTCCCTACGAGCAGTACTTC | CASSQAASGSPYEQYF
15 | TRBJ2-1 | TRBV5-1 | - | - | TGCGCCAGCAGCTTAGGCGATAGCTCCTACAATGAGCAGTTCTTC | CASSLGDSSYNEQFF
16 | TRBJ2-1 | TRBV7-9 | - | - | TGTGCCAGCAGCTCGACTAACTTTTTGGAAGGTAATGAGCAGTTCTTC | CASSSTNFLEGNEQFF
14 | TRBJ2-1 | TRBV4-3 | - | once | TGCGCCAGCAGCCGAAGCTGGAGTAACAATGAGCAGTTCTTC | CASSRSWSNNEQFF
14 | TRBJ2-5 | TRBV27 | TRBD1 | - | TGTGCCAGCAGGGAGGGGACAGGGGAAGAGACCCAGTACTTC | CASREGTGEETQYF
15 | TRBJ2-1 | TRBV18 | TRBD2 | - | TGTGCCAGCTCAGGGCTAGCGGCCACTCTCGGTGAGCAGTTCTTC | CASSGLAATLGEQFF
12 | TRBJ2-7 | TRBV18 | - | - | TGTGCCAGCGCGTACAGCCTGTACGAGCAGTACTTC | CASAYSLYEQYF